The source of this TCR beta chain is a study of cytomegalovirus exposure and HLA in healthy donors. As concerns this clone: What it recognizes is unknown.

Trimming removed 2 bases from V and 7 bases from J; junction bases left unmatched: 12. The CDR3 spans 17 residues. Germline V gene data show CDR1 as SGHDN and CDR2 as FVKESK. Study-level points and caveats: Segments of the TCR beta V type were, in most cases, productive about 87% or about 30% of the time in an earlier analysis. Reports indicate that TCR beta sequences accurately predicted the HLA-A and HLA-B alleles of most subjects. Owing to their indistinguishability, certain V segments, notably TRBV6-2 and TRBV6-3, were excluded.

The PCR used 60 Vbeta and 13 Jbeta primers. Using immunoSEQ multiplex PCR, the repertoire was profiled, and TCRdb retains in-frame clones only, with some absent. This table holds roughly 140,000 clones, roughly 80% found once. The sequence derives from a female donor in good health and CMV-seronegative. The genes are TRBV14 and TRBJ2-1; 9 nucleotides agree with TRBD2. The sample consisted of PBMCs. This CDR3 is CASSQRTMGLAGNEQFF. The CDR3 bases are TGTGCCAGCAGCCAACGGACGATGGGACTAGCAGGGAATGAGCAGTTCTTC.